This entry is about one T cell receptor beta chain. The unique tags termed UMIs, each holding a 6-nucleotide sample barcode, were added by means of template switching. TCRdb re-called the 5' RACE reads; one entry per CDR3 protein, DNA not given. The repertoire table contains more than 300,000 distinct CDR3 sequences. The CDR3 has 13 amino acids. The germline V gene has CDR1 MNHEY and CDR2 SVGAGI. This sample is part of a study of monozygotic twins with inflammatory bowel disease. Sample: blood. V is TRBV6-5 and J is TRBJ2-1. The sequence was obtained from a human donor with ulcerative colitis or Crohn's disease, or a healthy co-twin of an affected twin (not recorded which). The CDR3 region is CASGRAGGNEQFF.